The 3 T cell receptor beta chains presented below share a single source sample, sequenced in a study of blood T cell repertoires in COVID-19. Produced via immunoSEQ multiplex PCR; TCRdb's table is partial and in-frame only. In the table there are about 200,000 clones, about 82% of which are singletons. Sequenced sample: PBMCs or T cells enriched from blood (not recorded which). Source of these receptors: a man aged 35-49 years with acute COVID-19.

The rearrangement links TRBV2 to TRBJ1-5, with 10 bases aligning to TRBD1. The CDR3 runs to 13 residues. Germline V gives CDR1 SNHLY, CDR2 FYNNEI. Trimming removed 9 bases from V and 6 bases from J; junction bases left unmatched: 5. CDR3: CASTGQGFQPQHF. The CDR3 DNA reads TGTGCCAGTACGGGACAGGGGTTTCAGCCCCAGCATTTT.

The V and J genes are TRBV11-2 and TRBJ2-1; D might be TRBD2 (5 bases). Germline V gene sequence: CDR1 SGHAT, CDR2 FQNNGV. With 5 bases removed from V and 0 bases from J, the gap between germline ends came to 17 bases. CDR3 length equals 17 residues. CDR3 protein: CASSPRAGESSYNEQFF. The CDR3 region has the DNA TGTGCCAGCAGCCCCCGGGCGGGCGAGAGCTCCTACAATGAGCAGTTCTTC.

This clone appeared once. The rearrangement uses TRBV7-9 and TRBJ1-4; D unclear. V was shortened by 5 bases and J by 7 bases, with 20 bases between the two germline ends. The CDR3 has 16 residues. Germline CDR1 is SEHNR and CDR2 is FQNEAQ (reference sequence). The CDR3 coding sequence is TGTGCCAGCAGCCTATTCGAATCAGGATCGCTTGAAAAACTGTTTTTT. This translates into CASSLFESGSLEKLFF.